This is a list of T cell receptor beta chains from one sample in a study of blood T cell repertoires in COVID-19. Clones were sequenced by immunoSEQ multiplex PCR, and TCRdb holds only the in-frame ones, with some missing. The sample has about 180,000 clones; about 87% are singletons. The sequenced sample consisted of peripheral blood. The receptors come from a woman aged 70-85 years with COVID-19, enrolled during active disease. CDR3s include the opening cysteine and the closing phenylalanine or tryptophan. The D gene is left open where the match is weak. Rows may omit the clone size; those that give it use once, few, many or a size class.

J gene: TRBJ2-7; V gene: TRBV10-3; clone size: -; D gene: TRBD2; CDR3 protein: CAISERTSGSDEQYF; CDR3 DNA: TGTGCCATCAGTGAGCGTACTAGCGGGAGCGACGAGCAGTACTTC
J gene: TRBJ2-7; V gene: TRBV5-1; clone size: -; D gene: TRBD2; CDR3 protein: CASSPRASGYSYEQYF; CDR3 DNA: TGCGCCAGCAGCCCTCGAGCTAGCGGTTACTCCTACGAGCAGTACTTC
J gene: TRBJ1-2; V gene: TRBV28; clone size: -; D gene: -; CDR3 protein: CASRRTSNYGYTF; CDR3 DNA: TGTGCCAGCAGGCGCACCTCGAACTATGGCTACACCTTC
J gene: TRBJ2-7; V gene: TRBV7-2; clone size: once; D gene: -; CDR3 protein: CASSLRGQSYEQYF; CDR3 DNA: TGTGCCAGCAGCTTGCGGGGACAGAGCTACGAGCAGTACTTC
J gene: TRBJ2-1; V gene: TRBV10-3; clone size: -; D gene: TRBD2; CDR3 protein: CAINEPAAGDGSEQFF; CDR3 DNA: TGTGCCATCAACGAACCTGCAGCGGGAGACGGCAGTGAGCAGTTCTTC
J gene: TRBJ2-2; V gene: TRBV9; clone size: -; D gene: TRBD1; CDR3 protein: CASSLWTGDTGELFF; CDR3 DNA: TGTGCCAGCAGCCTTTGGACAGGGGACACCGGGGAGCTGTTTTTT
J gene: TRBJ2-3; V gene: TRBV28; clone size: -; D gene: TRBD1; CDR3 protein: CASSSPGQGTDTQYF; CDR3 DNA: TGTGCCAGCAGTTCTCCGGGACAGGGCACAGATACGCAGTATTTT
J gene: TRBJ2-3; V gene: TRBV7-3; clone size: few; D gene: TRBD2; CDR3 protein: CASSTGTTTDTQYF; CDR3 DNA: TGTGCCAGCAGTACCGGGACTACCACAGATACGCAGTATTTT
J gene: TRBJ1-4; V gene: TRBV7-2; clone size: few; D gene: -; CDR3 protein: CASSLGTAEKLFF; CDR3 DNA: TGTGCCAGCAGCTTAGGGACAGCTGAAAAACTGTTTTTT
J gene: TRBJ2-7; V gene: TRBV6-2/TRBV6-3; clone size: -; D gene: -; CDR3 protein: CASSRLGSYEQYF; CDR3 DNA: TGTGCCAGCAGCCGGTTGGGGAGTTACGAGCAGTACTTC
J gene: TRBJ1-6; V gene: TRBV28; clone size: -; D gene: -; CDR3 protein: CASIMAGANSPLHF; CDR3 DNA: TGTGCCAGCATCATGGCGGGGGCGAATTCACCCCTCCACTTT
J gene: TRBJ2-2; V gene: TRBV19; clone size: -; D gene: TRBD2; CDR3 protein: CASSSLAGTGELFF; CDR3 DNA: TGTGCCAGTAGTTCTCTAGCGGGAACCGGGGAGCTGTTTTTT
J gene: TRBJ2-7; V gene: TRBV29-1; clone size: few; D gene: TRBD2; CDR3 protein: CSARRGTAGGDEQYF; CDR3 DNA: TGCAGCGCTAGGAGGGGGACAGCGGGAGGTGACGAGCAGTACTTC
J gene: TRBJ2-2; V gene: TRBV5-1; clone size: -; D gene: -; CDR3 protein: CASSAETGITGELFF; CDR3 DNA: TGCGCCAGCAGCGCCGAGACAGGAATCACCGGGGAGCTGTTTTTT
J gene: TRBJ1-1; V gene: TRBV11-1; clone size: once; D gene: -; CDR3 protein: CASSLLGQRAFF; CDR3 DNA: TGTGCCAGCAGCTTACTTGGACAGCGGGCTTTCTTT
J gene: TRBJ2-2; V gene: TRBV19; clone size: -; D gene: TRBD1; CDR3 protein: CASTPGQPNTGELFF; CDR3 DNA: TGTGCCAGTACCCCGGGACAGCCCAACACCGGGGAGCTGTTTTTT
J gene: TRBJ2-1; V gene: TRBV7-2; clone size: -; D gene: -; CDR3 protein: CASSPNPSSYNEQFF; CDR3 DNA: TGTGCCAGCAGCCCTAACCCAAGCTCCTACAATGAGCAGTTCTTC
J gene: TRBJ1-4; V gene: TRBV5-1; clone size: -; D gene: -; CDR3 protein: CASSLGTANNEKLFF; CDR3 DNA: TGCGCCAGCAGCTTGGGGACAGCCAATAATGAAAAACTGTTTTTT
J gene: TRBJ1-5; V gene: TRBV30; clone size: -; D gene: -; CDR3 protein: CAWSGTATDQPQHF; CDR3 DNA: TGTGCCTGGAGCGGGACTGCAACGGATCAGCCCCAGCATTTT
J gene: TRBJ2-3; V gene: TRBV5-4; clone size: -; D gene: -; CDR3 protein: CASSLRTTTDTQYF; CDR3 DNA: TGTGCCAGCAGCTTAAGGACTACCACAGATACGCAGTATTTT
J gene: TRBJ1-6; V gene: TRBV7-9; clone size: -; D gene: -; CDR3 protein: CASSRQENSPLHF; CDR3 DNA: TGTGCCAGCAGCCGACAGGAAAACTCACCCCTCCACTTT
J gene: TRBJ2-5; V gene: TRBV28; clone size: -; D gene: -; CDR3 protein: CASSIGGNGETQYF; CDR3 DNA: TGTGCCAGCAGCATAGGCGGGAACGGGGAGACCCAGTACTTC
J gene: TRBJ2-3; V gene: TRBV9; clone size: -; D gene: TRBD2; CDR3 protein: CASSVHPSGGGTDTQYF; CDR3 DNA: TGTGCCAGCAGCGTACACCCTAGCGGGGGGGGCACAGATACGCAGTATTTT
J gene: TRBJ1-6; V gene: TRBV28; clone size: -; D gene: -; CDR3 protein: CASSTTDSTYNSPLHF; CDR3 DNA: TGTGCCAGCAGCACCACCGACAGCACGTATAATTCACCCCTCCACTTT
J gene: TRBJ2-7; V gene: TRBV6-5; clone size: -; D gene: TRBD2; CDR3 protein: CASSYDGGEKQYF; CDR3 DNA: TGTGCCAGCAGTTACGACGGGGGGGAGAAGCAGTACTTC
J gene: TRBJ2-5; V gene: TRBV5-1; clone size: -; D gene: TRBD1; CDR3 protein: CASSFGQGGETQYF; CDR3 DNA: TGCGCCAGCAGCTTCGGACAGGGCGGCGAGACCCAGTACTTC
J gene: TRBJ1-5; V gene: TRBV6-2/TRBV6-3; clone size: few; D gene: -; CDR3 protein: CASSYELRNQPQHF; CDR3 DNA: TGTGCCAGCAGTTACGAACTGCGCAATCAGCCCCAGCATTTT
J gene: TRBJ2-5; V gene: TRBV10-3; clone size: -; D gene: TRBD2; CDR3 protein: CATTGTSAQETQYF; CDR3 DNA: TGTGCCACAACCGGGACTAGCGCCCAAGAGACCCAGTACTTC
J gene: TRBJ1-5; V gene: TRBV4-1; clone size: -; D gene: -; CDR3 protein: CASSQDGGLGNQPQHF; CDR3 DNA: TGCGCCAGCAGCCAAGACGGGGGATTGGGCAATCAGCCCCAGCATTTT
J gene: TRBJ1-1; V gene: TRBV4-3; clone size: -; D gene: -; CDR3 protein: CASSQLGEGNTEAFF; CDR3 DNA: TGCGCCAGCAGCCAGTTGGGGGAGGGGAACACTGAAGCTTTCTTT
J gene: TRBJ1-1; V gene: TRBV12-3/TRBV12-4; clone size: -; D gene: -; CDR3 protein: CASSTTTKAFF; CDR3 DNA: TGTGCCAGCAGTACGACGACAAAAGCTTTCTTT
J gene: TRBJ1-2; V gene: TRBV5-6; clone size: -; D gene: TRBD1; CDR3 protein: CASSLETGVNGYTF; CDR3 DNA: TGTGCCAGCAGCTTGGAGACAGGGGTAAATGGCTACACCTTC
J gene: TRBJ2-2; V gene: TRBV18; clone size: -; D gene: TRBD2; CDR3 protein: CASRQPGGDPGNTGELFF; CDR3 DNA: TGTGCCAGCCGCCAACCGGGAGGGGACCCGGGTAACACCGGGGAGCTGTTTTTT
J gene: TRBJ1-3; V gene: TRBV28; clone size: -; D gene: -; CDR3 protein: CASSSNTGSGNTIYF; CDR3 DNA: TGTGCCAGCAGTTCCAACACGGGCTCTGGAAACACCATATATTTT
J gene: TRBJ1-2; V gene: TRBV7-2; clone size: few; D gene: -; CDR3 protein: CASSLGFSAGLLYGYTF; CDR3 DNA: TGTGCCAGCAGCTTAGGTTTCTCTGCAGGGCTTCTCTATGGCTACACCTTC
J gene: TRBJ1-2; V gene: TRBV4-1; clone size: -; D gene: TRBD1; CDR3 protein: CASSQSGTGGAGYTF; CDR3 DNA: TGCGCCAGCAGTCAATCCGGGACAGGGGGCGCGGGCTACACCTTC
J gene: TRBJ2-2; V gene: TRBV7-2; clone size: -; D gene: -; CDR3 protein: CASSIRVPVTGELFF; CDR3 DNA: TGTGCCAGCAGTATCAGGGTACCAGTCACCGGGGAGCTGTTTTTT
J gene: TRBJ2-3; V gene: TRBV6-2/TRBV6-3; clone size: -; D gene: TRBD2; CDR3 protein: CASSYSFAGGPVGDTQYF; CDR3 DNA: TGTGCCAGCAGTTACTCTTTCGCGGGAGGGCCTGTGGGAGATACGCAGTATTTT
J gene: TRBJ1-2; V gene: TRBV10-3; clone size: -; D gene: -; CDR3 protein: CAISASDSYGYTF; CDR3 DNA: TGTGCCATCAGTGCTTCTGACAGCTATGGCTACACCTTC
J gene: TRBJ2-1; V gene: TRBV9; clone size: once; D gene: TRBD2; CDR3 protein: CASNVAGTSYNEQFF; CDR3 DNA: TGTGCCAGCAACGTAGCGGGAACGTCCTACAATGAGCAGTTCTTC